This T cell receptor (beta chain) emerged from a study of blood T cell repertoires in COVID-19. Study summary: PBMCs, B-cell-depleted T cells, or T cells provided the cDNA or gDNA that made up the material.

The CDR3 extends over 12 amino acids. V dropped 6 bases and J dropped 5 bases, with 8 bases sitting between them. Germline loops: CDR1 MDHEN, CDR2 SYDVKM. In the authors' workflow: Counts of nucleated cells, estimated from reference gene primer amplification, were obtained. This table comes from immunoSEQ multiplex PCR, and its TCRdb copy is limited to in-frame clones, with some not included. That table supplies the V and J calls and clone size; D and trimming were determined from the DNA. The sample includes under 200,000 clones, 90% to 95% of them seen just once. Sequencing input: peripheral blood. The chain uses TRBV28 and TRBJ1-5; D uncertain. This receptor was identified in a man aged 50-59 years with acute or convalescent COVID-19. The CDR3 loop reads CASSLSDQPQHF. DNA of the CDR3: TGTGCCAGCAGCCTTTCTGATCAGCCCCAGCATTTT.